The 18 T cell receptor beta chains given below trace back to one sample, sequenced in a study of T cell clonotyping in hematopoietic cell transplantation. Stated time point: recipient sample about 28 days before transplant, after cytoreduction. Produced via immunoSEQ multiplex PCR; TCRdb's table is partial and in-frame only. Among tens of thousands of clones listed, 90% to 97% were seen once. The source material was peripheral blood mononuclear cells, sampled before stem cell transplant. These receptors all stem from a woman between 50 and 59 years old with acute myeloid leukemia. Some clones in this sample may be carry-over from other donors' samples.

This clone was observed a single time. The chain couples TRBV19 to TRBJ1-1; TRBD1 might be the D (5 bases). Trimming cost V 5 bases and J 0 bases, with 16 bases left between them. Germline V gene sequence: CDR1 LNHDA, CDR2 SQIVND (reference sequence). The CDR3 is made up of 16 amino acids. The CDR3 is CASSPQRGLMNTEAFF. CDR3 nucleotide sequence: TGTGCCAGTAGTCCACAGCGGGGACTGATGAACACTGAAGCTTTCTTT.

The V call is TRBV29-1, the J call TRBJ2-5; D ambiguous. The germline V gene has CDR1 SQVTM and CDR2 ANQGSEA. V was clipped by 4 bases and J by 2 bases, with 8 bases between them. This CDR3 has 12 residues. CDR3 protein: CSVAGFQETQYF. The CDR3 DNA reads TGCAGCGTTGCCGGATTTCAAGAGACCCAGTACTTC.

This sequence joins TRBV30 and TRBJ2-3; D uncertain. Trimming shortened V by 4 bases and J by 2 bases, and 7 bases separated the two germline ends. The germline CDR1 and CDR2 sequences are GTSNPN and SVGIG (reference sequence). The CDR3 spans 12 residues. The CDR3 DNA follows: TGTGCCTGGACTTCCTCCACAGATACGCAGTATTTT. Protein: CAWTSSTDTQYF.

The chain couples TRBV19 to TRBJ1-1, with TRBD1 identical over 9 bases. J was trimmed by 2 bases and V by 7 bases; bases with no gene match: 8. From germline, CDR1 is LNHDA and CDR2 SQIVND (reference sequence). This CDR3 region has 15 residues. The CDR3 DNA is TGTGCCAGTACCCCGACGGGACAGGGTAACACTGAAGCTTTCTTT. Translation gives CASTPTGQGNTEAFF.

The chain employs TRBV2 and TRBJ1-5; D is unresolved. CDR1 and CDR2 (germline): SNHLY, FYNNEI. Trimming stripped 5 bases from V and 9 bases from J, with 11 bases between. CDR3 length: 12 amino acids. The CDR3 here is CASSLGSGPQHF. The DNA of the CDR3 is TGTGCCAGCAGTCTGGGGTCCGGGCCCCAGCATTTT.

V and J are TRBV30 and TRBJ1-5; D perhaps matches TRBD1 (5 bases). V was cut by 3 bases and J by 0 bases, with 12 bases left in between. The CDR3 length is 15 residues. Germline CDR1 GTSNPN, CDR2 SVGIG (reference sequence). The CDR3 here is CAWRSGGTSNQPQHF. The CDR3 DNA reads TGTGCCTGGAGGTCAGGAGGGACTAGCAATCAGCCCCAGCATTTT.

The chain has TRBV19 and TRBJ1-2; TRBD1 matches 7 bases. Germline lookup yields CDR1 LNHDA and CDR2 SQIVND (reference sequence). Trimming at V came to 4 bases and at J to 4 bases, leaving 15 bases not matched to a gene. The CDR3 sequence is 17 residues long. CDR3 loop: CASSTGDSISQIYGYTF. As DNA, the CDR3 is TGTGCCAGTAGTACCGGGGACAGTATAAGCCAAATCTATGGCTACACCTTC.

This clone was found a few times. The chain has TRBV4-1 and TRBJ2-4, with D unresolved. The CDR3 contains 14 residues. V lost 3 bases to trimming and J lost 7 bases, with 13 bases between them. Germline CDR1 reads MGHRA; CDR2 reads YSYEKL. CDR3 in DNA: TGCGCCAGCAGCCAGCGAGGAAGGAATAACATTCAGTACTTC. It yields the protein CASSQRGRNNIQYF.

CDR3 region: CASSLQAPIYNEQFF. CDR3 nucleotides: TGTGCCAGCAGCCTACAGGCCCCCATCTACAATGAGCAGTTCTTC. The chain recombines TRBV11-2 with TRBJ2-1; weak D call: TRBD1 (5 bases). Trimming stripped 5 bases from V and 3 bases from J, with 14 bases between. Germline V CDR1 and CDR2: SGHAT, FQNNGV. CDR3 length: 15 residues.

The V and J genes are TRBV2 and TRBJ2-3; no clear D gene. Germline V lookup: CDR1 SNHLY, CDR2 FYNNEI. V was cut by 9 bases and J by 2 bases, with 12 bases left in between. The CDR3 length is 13 residues. The CDR3 loop reads CASETRDTDTQYF. The DNA of the CDR3 is TGTGCCAGTGAGACACGCGACACAGATACGCAGTATTTT. Full variable domain (remainder filled in from reference TRBV2 and TRBJ2-3): EPEVTQTPSHQVTQMGQEVILRCVPISNHLYFYWYRQILGQKVEFLVSFYNNEISEKSEIFDDQFSVERPDGSNFTLKIRSTKLEDSAMYFCASETRDTDTQYFGPGTRLTVL.

V gene TRBV28 combines with J gene TRBJ1-1; 12 bases align to TRBD1. Unmatched junction bases numbered 6, after V lost 5 bases and J lost 5 bases. The CDR3 is made up of 15 amino acids. CDR1 and CDR2 from the germline V gene are MDHEN and SYDVKM. CDR3 nucleotide sequence: TGTGCCAGCAGTCCCGGGACAGGGGGCTTAACTGAAGCTTTCTTT. Its translation is CASSPGTGGLTEAFF.

The chain is built from TRBV11-2 and TRBJ2-7; D might be TRBD2 (6 bases). The germline V gene encodes CDR1 SGHAT and CDR2 FQNNGV. V lost 3 bases, J lost 0 bases, and 9 bases lay in between. The CDR3 has 14 residues. CDR3 protein: CASSFRRDSYEQYF. CDR3 coding DNA: TGTGCCAGCAGCTTCAGGCGGGACTCCTACGAGCAGTACTTC.

The CDR3 here is CASSVVQGETQYF. Written as DNA, the CDR3 is TGTGCCAGCAGCGTAGTCCAGGGAGAGACCCAGTACTTC. The chain couples TRBV9 to TRBJ2-5; possible D gene TRBD1, 5 bases. Germline loops: CDR1 SGDLS, CDR2 YYNGEE. CDR3 length: 13 amino acids. V was pared by 0 bases and J by 4 bases, with 7 bases between. The whole variable domain, remainder taken from reference TRBV9 and TRBJ2-5, is DSGVTQTPKHLITATGQRVTLRCSPRSGDLSVYWYQQSLDQGLQFLIQYYNGEERAKGNILERFSAQQFPDLHSELNLSSLELGDSALYFCASSVVQGETQYFGPGTRLLVL.

This chain connects TRBV6-1 to TRBJ1-5; TRBD1 aligns across 9 bases. The ends lost 6 bases at V and 6 bases at J; junction bases unmatched: 6. This CDR3 is built from 14 residues. Per germline, CDR1 MNHNS and CDR2 SASEGT. The CDR3 is CASRLQGAGQPQHF. The CDR3 nucleotides read TGTGCCAGCAGACTACAGGGGGCCGGTCAGCCCCAGCATTTT.

The gene calls are TRBV4-2 and TRBJ2-7, with 9 nucleotides matching TRBD2. From germline, CDR1 is LGHNA and CDR2 YNFKEQ. The ends lost 0 bases at V and 4 bases at J; junction bases unmatched: 7. CDR3 length: 16 amino acids. DNA of the CDR3: TGTGCCAGCAGCCAAGAGATTAGCGGGAGTTTATACGAGCAGTACTTC. It encodes CASSQEISGSLYEQYF.

The CDR3 loop is CASGVGSHEKLFF. In DNA form, the CDR3 reads TGTGCCAGCGGGGTGGGTTCGCATGAAAAACTGTTTTTT. The V call is TRBV7-6, the J call TRBJ1-4, with no clear D. The CDR3 covers 13 residues. Germline values: CDR1 SGHVS, CDR2 FNYEAQ. Trimming stripped 8 bases from V and 6 bases from J, with 13 bases between. The full variable domain, its missing parts supplied by reference TRBV7-6 and TRBJ1-4, is GAGVSQSPRYKVTKRGQDVALRCDPISGHVSLYWYRQALGQGPEFLTYFNYEAQQDKSGLPNDRFSAERPEGSISTLTIQRTEQRDSAMYRCASGVGSHEKLFFGSGTQLSVL.

The chain recombines TRBV11-2 with TRBJ1-1; no definite D call. This CDR3 region has 12 residues. The germline V gene encodes CDR1 SGHAT and CDR2 FQNNGV. V dropped 1 base and J dropped 6 bases, with 6 bases sitting between them. The CDR3 DNA is TGTGCCAGCAGCTTAGGGACGCCTGAAGCTTTCTTT. This encodes CASSLGTPEAFF.

This chain connects TRBV6-1 to TRBJ1-5; no firm D call. CDR1 MNHNS and CDR2 SASEGT come from the germline V gene. The CDR3 has 14 residues. V was pared by 4 bases and J by 0 bases, with 7 bases between. CDR3 amino acids: CASSGSYSNQPQHF. CDR3 sequence (DNA): TGTGCCAGCAGTGGATCCTATAGCAATCAGCCCCAGCATTTT.